The 9 T cell receptor beta chains presented below share a single source sample, sequenced in a study of blood T cell repertoires in COVID-19. The data were produced by immunoSEQ multiplex PCR, yet TCRdb's version contains in-frame clones alone and is incomplete. The table shows about 70,000 clones, with around 83% occurring only once. The sequenced sample was peripheral blood. The source is a man aged 70-80 years with active COVID-19.

The V call is TRBV2, the J call TRBJ2-1; D not resolved. V lost 4 bases and J 12 bases, leaving 10 bases between the germline ends. The CDR3 loop spans 11 amino acids. The germline V gene has CDR1 SNHLY and CDR2 FYNNEI. As DNA, the CDR3 is TGTGCCAGCAGTGGGCGAGAGGTGCAGTTCTTC. Its translation: CASSGREVQFF.

Only a few counts were recorded for this clone. The rearrangement joins TRBV5-4 to TRBJ2-7; 9 nucleotides match TRBD1. Unmatched junction bases numbered 7, after V lost 6 bases and J lost 0 bases. CDR3 size: 15 residues. Germline CDR1 and CDR2: SGHNT and YYREEE (reference sequence). The CDR3 nucleotides are TGTGCCAGCACTCAAGGGACAGGGAGCTCCTACGAGCAGTACTTC. Encoded protein: CASTQGTGSSYEQYF.

Only one count was recorded for this clone. The chain employs TRBV6-6 and TRBJ2-1, with 8 bases lining up with TRBD2. The CDR3 covers 14 residues. V lost 5 bases and J lost 7; bases outside the gene matches: 7. From germline, CDR1 is MNHNY and CDR2 SVGAGI (reference sequence). CDR3 coding DNA: TGTGCCAGCAGTCCCGGGACTAGAAGAAATGAGCAGTTCTTC. Its protein is CASSPGTRRNEQFF.

V usage is TRBV28 and J usage is TRBJ2-1, with 7 bases lining up with TRBD2. The CDR3 has 15 amino acids. The germline V gene encodes CDR1 MDHEN and CDR2 SYDVKM. Losses at the gene ends were 4 bases for V and 5 bases for J; bases not matched to a gene: 8. This chain's CDR3 is CASSSGGSWDNEQFF. The CDR3 DNA reads TGTGCCAGCAGTTCTGGCGGGAGCTGGGACAATGAGCAGTTCTTC.

This chain joins TRBV19 and TRBJ2-1, with TRBD1 matching over 9 bases. The CDR3 length is 15 residues. V lost 3 bases, J lost 4 bases, and 4 bases stayed unmatched. CDR1 is LNHDA and CDR2 is SQIVND in the germline V gene (reference sequence). The CDR3 region is CASSMGGTGYNEQFF. CDR3 nucleotide sequence: TGTGCCAGTAGTATGGGGGGGACAGGGTACAATGAGCAGTTCTTC.

The genes are TRBV19 and TRBJ1-3, with 8 bases fitting TRBD1. The CDR3 has 16 amino acids. The V gene's germline CDR1 is LNHDA and CDR2 SQIVND (reference sequence). With 6 bases clipped from V and 2 bases from J, the junction kept 9 bases outside the gene matches. The CDR3 loop is CASRPRTGSAGNTIYF. For the CDR3, the DNA is TGTGCCAGTAGACCCCGGACAGGGAGCGCTGGAAACACCATATATTTT.

The rearrangement joins TRBV5-4 to TRBJ2-3; tentative D call: TRBD2 (6 bases). The CDR3 has 14 amino acids. Germline-derived CDR1 and CDR2 are SGHNT and YYREEE (reference sequence). V lost 7 bases to trimming and J lost 0 bases, with 12 bases between them. CDR3 sequence (DNA): TGTGCCAGCCGGAGGGAGCCAAGCACAGATACGCAGTATTTT. Protein sequence: CASRREPSTDTQYF.

This clone was seen a single time. The chain links TRBV6-2 or TRBV6-3 to TRBJ2-1; TRBD2 agrees at 7 bases. The CDR3 has 15 residues. Per germline, CDR1 MNHEY and CDR2 SVGEGT. V was pared by 6 bases and J by 6 bases, with 11 bases of the junction left unmatched. The CDR3 region is CASSPVGTTGNEQFF. The CDR3 coding sequence is TGTGCCAGCAGCCCCGTTGGGACTACGGGCAATGAGCAGTTCTTC.

The chain has TRBV7-3 and TRBJ2-5; TRBD2 matches at 8 bases. CDR3 length: 16 residues. V shed 2 bases and J 5 bases; nucleotides not matched to a gene: 10. Per the germline V gene, CDR1 is SGHTA and CDR2 is FQGTGA. CDR3 amino acids: CASSLRKAGAGETQYF. In DNA form, the CDR3 reads TGTGCCAGCAGCTTACGGAAAGCGGGAGCTGGGGAGACCCAGTACTTC.